A selection of T cell receptor beta chains follows, all from one sample in a study of CD8 T cells in ankylosing spondylitis. TCRdb re-called the 5' RACE reads with MiXCR, one entry per CDR3 protein. Counted here are approximately 500,000 distinct CDR3 sequences, about 12% occurring once; the ten biggest clones make up around 7%. Sequences were obtained from blood, either unsorted or a sorted T cell fraction (not recorded which). These receptor sequences come from a male donor with ankylosing spondylitis. The CDR3 runs from the conserved cysteine through the conserved F or W. D genes are given only for firm matches. Clone size is given for some rows only: seen once, a few or many times, or a class if the clone is expanded.

CDR3aa	CDR3nt	abundance	d_gene	v_gene	j_gene
CASRSSGQGIVYGYTF	TGTGCCAGCAGGTCGAGCGGACAGGGGATCGTCTATGGCTACACCTTC	many	TRBD1	TRBV12-3/TRBV12-4	TRBJ1-2
CASRDRGEGNTEAFF	TGTGCCAGCAGGGACAGGGGCGAGGGGAACACTGAAGCTTTCTTT	few	TRBD1	TRBV2	TRBJ1-1
CATSDAQLAGVYEQFF	TGTGCCACCAGTGACGCCCAACTAGCGGGAGTATATGAGCAGTTCTTC	many	TRBD2	TRBV24-1	TRBJ2-1
CASSGGTGAYNEQFF	TGTGCCAGCAGTGGGGGAACAGGGGCCTACAATGAGCAGTTCTTC	-	TRBD1	TRBV6-1	TRBJ2-1
CASSLDRGRGATNEKLFF	TGTGCCAGCAGCTTGGATCGGGGCAGGGGGGCAACTAATGAAAAACTGTTTTTT	-	TRBD1	TRBV5-5	TRBJ1-4
CSARGAGYPQHF	TGCAGTGCTAGAGGAGCAGGATACCCCCAGCATTTT	many	-	TRBV20-1	TRBJ1-5
CSALILADSSYNEQFF	TGCAGTGCCTTAATTCTAGCGGATAGCTCCTACAATGAGCAGTTCTTC	-	TRBD2	TRBV20-1	TRBJ2-1
CASSIVRTAYNEQFF	TGTGCCAGTAGTATAGTGAGGACAGCTTACAATGAGCAGTTCTTC	few	-	TRBV19	TRBJ2-1
CASSRRTAEHGTQYF	TGTGCCAGCAGTCGCCGGACAGCCGAGCACGGGACCCAGTACTTC	few	-	TRBV6-1	TRBJ2-5
CASSEAGFINYGYTF	TGTGCCAGCAGTGAGGCAGGCTTTATTAACTATGGCTACACCTTC	few	-	TRBV2	TRBJ1-2
CASSLDVGNYGYTF	TGCGCCAGCAGCTTGGATGTAGGGAACTATGGCTACACCTTC	few	-	TRBV5-1	TRBJ1-2
CASREGSSNTGELFF	TGTGCCAGCAGAGAAGGGAGCTCAAACACCGGGGAGCTGTTTTTT	-	-	TRBV11-3	TRBJ2-2
CSALFSGSRSYEQYF	TGCAGTGCACTTTTTAGCGGGAGCCGATCCTACGAGCAGTACTTC	-	TRBD2	TRBV20-1	TRBJ2-7
CASSPRMGTEAFF	TGTGCCAGCAGTCCCAGGATGGGCACTGAAGCTTTCTTT	-	-	TRBV6-1	TRBJ1-1
CASSLGQGLFGEQFF	TGTGCCAGCAGCTTGGGACAGGGCCTCTTTGGCGAGCAGTTCTTC	few	TRBD1	TRBV5-8	TRBJ2-1
CATSDVRGAKSSYNEQFF	TGTGCCACCAGTGATGTCCGGGGGGCAAAGAGCTCCTACAATGAGCAGTTCTTC	-	-	TRBV24-1	TRBJ2-1
CATSRDTGEAFF	TGTGCCACCAGCAGAGATACTGGTGAAGCTTTCTTT	-	-	TRBV15	TRBJ1-1
CASSYPGESSYNEQFF	TGTGCCAGCAGCTATCCCGGGGAAAGCTCCTACAATGAGCAGTTCTTC	few	-	TRBV28	TRBJ2-1
CASSKSPSNQPQHF	TGTGCCAGCTCTAAATCCCCTAGCAATCAGCCCCAGCATTTT	-	-	TRBV18	TRBJ1-5
CATQGGVQETQYF	TGCGCCACCCAGGGGGGGGTACAAGAGACCCAGTACTTC	-	-	TRBV5-1	TRBJ2-5